This is a list of T cell receptor beta chains from one sample in a study of cytomegalovirus exposure and HLA in healthy donors. Repertoires were generated with immunoSEQ multiplex PCR, while TCRdb's copy carries only in-frame clones and drops some. The table shows more than 150,000 clones, with 76% occurring only once. Source material: PBMCs. These receptors all stem from a woman aged 25 to 45 in good health and CMV-seropositive. Both conserved end residues are part of each CDR3. Fields, in order: J gene, V gene, D gene, clone size, CDR3 DNA, CDR3 protein. A D gene is named only where the DNA matches it firmly. The listing skips clone size in some rows; elsewhere it reads once, few, many or a size class.

j_gene: TRBJ2-1
v_gene: TRBV7-9
d_gene: -
abundance: -
CDR3nt: TGTGCCAGCAGCTTAGATGAGGGCGGGGAGCAGTTCTTC
CDR3aa: CASSLDEGGEQFF

j_gene: TRBJ1-4
v_gene: TRBV4-2
d_gene: -
abundance: once
CDR3nt: TGTGCCAGCGGCCAAGAGTCAGGGCTCTGGGAAAAACTGTTTTTT
CDR3aa: CASGQESGLWEKLFF

j_gene: TRBJ1-2
v_gene: TRBV5-1
d_gene: TRBD1
abundance: -
CDR3nt: TGCGCCAGCAGCCGGGGACAGGATGAAGTCTACACCTTC
CDR3aa: CASSRGQDEVYTF

j_gene: TRBJ1-3
v_gene: TRBV2
d_gene: -
abundance: -
CDR3nt: TGTGCCAGCAACCAGGGAGGGGAAGACACCATATATTTT
CDR3aa: CASNQGGEDTIYF

j_gene: TRBJ2-1
v_gene: TRBV4-2
d_gene: -
abundance: -
CDR3nt: TGTGCCAGCAGCCAAGGTAGCATTGAGCAGTTCTTC
CDR3aa: CASSQGSIEQFF

j_gene: TRBJ2-1
v_gene: TRBV27
d_gene: -
abundance: few
CDR3nt: TGTGCCAGCAGTCCGCCCTGGGGGGGCCGAGATGAGCAGTTCTTC
CDR3aa: CASSPPWGGRDEQFF

j_gene: TRBJ1-5
v_gene: TRBV6-5
d_gene: -
abundance: -
CDR3nt: TGTGCCAGCAGACAACAGGGTAATAGCAATCAGCCCCAGCATTTT
CDR3aa: CASRQQGNSNQPQHF

j_gene: TRBJ2-5
v_gene: TRBV10-3
d_gene: TRBD2
abundance: -
CDR3nt: TGTGCCATCAGTCCCATGGCTAAGCGGGGGGGATTAGAGACCCAGTACTTC
CDR3aa: CAISPMAKRGGLETQYF

j_gene: TRBJ1-4
v_gene: TRBV12-5
d_gene: TRBD1
abundance: few
CDR3nt: TGTGCTAGTGGTTTGGTACAATGGGACAGGGCCAATGAAAAACTGTTTTTT
CDR3aa: CASGLVQWDRANEKLFF

j_gene: TRBJ1-2
v_gene: TRBV28
d_gene: -
abundance: -
CDR3nt: TGTGCCAGCAGTTCCTTAGCCCCCAGGACAAATTATGGCTACACCTTC
CDR3aa: CASSSLAPRTNYGYTF

j_gene: TRBJ1-1
v_gene: TRBV5-1
d_gene: TRBD1
abundance: -
CDR3nt: TGCGCCAGCAGCTTGGCCATCGACAGGGGCCTTCCTGAAGCTTTCTTT
CDR3aa: CASSLAIDRGLPEAFF

j_gene: TRBJ2-7
v_gene: TRBV28
d_gene: TRBD1
abundance: -
CDR3nt: TGTGCCAGCAGGGGACAGGGTGGAGGCTACGAGCAGTACTTC
CDR3aa: CASRGQGGGYEQYF

j_gene: TRBJ1-2
v_gene: TRBV7-2
d_gene: TRBD1
abundance: -
CDR3nt: TGTGCCAGCAGCAATGGACAGGCTTTGGGCTACACCTTC
CDR3aa: CASSNGQALGYTF

j_gene: TRBJ2-2
v_gene: TRBV7-2
d_gene: TRBD2
abundance: -
CDR3nt: TGTGCCAGCAGCTTTAGCGGGGGGGCCGGGGAGCTGTTTTTT
CDR3aa: CASSFSGGAGELFF

j_gene: TRBJ1-1
v_gene: TRBV19
d_gene: -
abundance: -
CDR3nt: TGTGCCAGTAGTTCCTACCCTAGGGACACCACTGAAGCTTTCTTT
CDR3aa: CASSSYPRDTTEAFF

j_gene: TRBJ2-7
v_gene: TRBV28
d_gene: -
abundance: -
CDR3nt: TGTGCCAGCAGTCTTAATCCAGGGGGGCCCGAGCAGTACTTC
CDR3aa: CASSLNPGGPEQYF

j_gene: TRBJ2-7
v_gene: TRBV4-2
d_gene: TRBD2
abundance: few
CDR3nt: TGTGCCAGCAGCTTCAGCGGGGGGTCTTACGAGCAGTACTTC
CDR3aa: CASSFSGGSYEQYF

j_gene: TRBJ2-1
v_gene: TRBV7-3
d_gene: -
abundance: -
CDR3nt: TGTGCCAGCAGCTCGAGCGCAACGCCCTTAAATGAGCAGTTCTTC
CDR3aa: CASSSSATPLNEQFF

j_gene: TRBJ1-4
v_gene: TRBV11-2
d_gene: TRBD1
abundance: few
CDR3nt: TGTGCCAGCAGCTTAGTCGGGTCAGGGGGGACTAATGAAAAACTGTTTTTT
CDR3aa: CASSLVGSGGTNEKLFF

j_gene: TRBJ1-2
v_gene: TRBV10-1
d_gene: TRBD1
abundance: -
CDR3nt: TGCGCCAGCAGTGAGTACGCGACAGGGGGAGGCTACACCTTC
CDR3aa: CASSEYATGGGYTF

j_gene: TRBJ2-1
v_gene: TRBV9
d_gene: -
abundance: -
CDR3nt: TGTGCCAGCAGCGTAGCGGGACACAGCTCCTACAATGAGCAGTTCTTC
CDR3aa: CASSVAGHSSYNEQFF

j_gene: TRBJ1-2
v_gene: TRBV6-1
d_gene: -
abundance: -
CDR3nt: TGTGCCAGCAGTGAAGGGGCAATCCCGCGAGGCTACACCTTC
CDR3aa: CASSEGAIPRGYTF

j_gene: TRBJ2-5
v_gene: TRBV28
d_gene: TRBD1
abundance: -
CDR3nt: TGTGCCAGCAGTTTCCAACAGGGGTGGGGAGAGACCCAGTACTTC
CDR3aa: CASSFQQGWGETQYF

j_gene: TRBJ2-7
v_gene: TRBV11-3
d_gene: -
abundance: -
CDR3nt: TGTGCCAGCAGCTTTGGAGGGTACTACGAGCAGTACTTC
CDR3aa: CASSFGGYYEQYF